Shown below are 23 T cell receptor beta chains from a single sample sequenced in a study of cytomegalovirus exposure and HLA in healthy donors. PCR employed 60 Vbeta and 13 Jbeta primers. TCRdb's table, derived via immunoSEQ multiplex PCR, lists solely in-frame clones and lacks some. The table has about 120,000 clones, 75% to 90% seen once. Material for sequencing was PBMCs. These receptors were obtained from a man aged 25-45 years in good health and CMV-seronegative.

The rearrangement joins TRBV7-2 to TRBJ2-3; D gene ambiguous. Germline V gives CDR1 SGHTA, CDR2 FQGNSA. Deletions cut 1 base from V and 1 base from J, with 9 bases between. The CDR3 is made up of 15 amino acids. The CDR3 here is CASSLGPRGTDTQYF. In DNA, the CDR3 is TGTGCCAGCAGCTTAGGCCCCCGGGGCACAGATACGCAGTATTTT.

For the CDR3, the DNA is TGCGCCAGCAGCTTGGTTGCGGGTTCGGCTGAAGCTTTCTTT. Translating it yields CASSLVAGSAEAFF. The chain joins TRBV5-1 to TRBJ1-1; no clear D. This CDR3 has 14 residues. The germline gives CDR1 SGHRS, CDR2 YFSETQ. Trimming left V 0 bases short and J 6 bases short, with 12 bases between. Complete variable domain (other parts from reference TRBV5-1 and TRBJ1-1): KAGVTQTPRYLIKTRGQQVTLSCSPISGHRSVSWYQQTPGQGLQFLFEYFSETQRNKGNFPGRFSGRQFSNSRSEMNVSTLELGDSALYLCASSLVAGSAEAFFGQGTRLTVV.

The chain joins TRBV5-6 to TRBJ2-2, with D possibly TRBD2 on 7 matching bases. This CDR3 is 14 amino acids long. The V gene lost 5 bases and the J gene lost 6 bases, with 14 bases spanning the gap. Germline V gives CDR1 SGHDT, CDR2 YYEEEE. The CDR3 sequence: CASRRGGGPGELFF. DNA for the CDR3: TGTGCCAGCAGGAGGGGGGGAGGTCCCGGGGAGCTGTTTTTT.

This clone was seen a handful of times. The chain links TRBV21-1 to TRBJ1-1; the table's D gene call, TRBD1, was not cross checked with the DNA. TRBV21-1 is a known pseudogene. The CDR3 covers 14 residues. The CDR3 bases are TGTGCCATCCGGGCCCCCAGGGGTGGAACTGAAGCTTTCTTT. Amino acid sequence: CAIRAPRGGTEAFF.

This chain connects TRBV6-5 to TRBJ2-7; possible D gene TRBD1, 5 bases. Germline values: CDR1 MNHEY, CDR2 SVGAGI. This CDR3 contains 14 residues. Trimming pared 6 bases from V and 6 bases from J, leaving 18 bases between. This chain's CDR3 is CASSPTRGRSEQYF. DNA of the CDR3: TGTGCCAGCAGCCCGACAAGGGGCAGGTCCGAGCAGTACTTC.

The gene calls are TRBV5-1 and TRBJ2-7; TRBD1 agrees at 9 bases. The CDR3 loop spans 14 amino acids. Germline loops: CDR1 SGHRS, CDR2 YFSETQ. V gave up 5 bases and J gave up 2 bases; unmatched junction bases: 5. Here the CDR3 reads CASSSTGGPYEQYF. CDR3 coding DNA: TGCGCCAGCAGTTCCACAGGGGGCCCCTACGAGCAGTACTTC. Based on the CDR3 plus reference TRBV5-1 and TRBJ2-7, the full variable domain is KAGVTQTPRYLIKTRGQQVTLSCSPISGHRSVSWYQQTPGQGLQFLFEYFSETQRNKGNFPGRFSGRQFSNSRSEMNVSTLELGDSALYLCASSSTGGPYEQYFGPGTRLTVT.

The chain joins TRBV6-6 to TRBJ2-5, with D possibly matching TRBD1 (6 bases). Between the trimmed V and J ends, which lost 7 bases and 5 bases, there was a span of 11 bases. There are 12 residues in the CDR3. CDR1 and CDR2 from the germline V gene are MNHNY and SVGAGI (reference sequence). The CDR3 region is CASKQGGETQYF. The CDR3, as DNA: TGTGCCAGCAAACAGGGCGGGGAGACCCAGTACTTC.

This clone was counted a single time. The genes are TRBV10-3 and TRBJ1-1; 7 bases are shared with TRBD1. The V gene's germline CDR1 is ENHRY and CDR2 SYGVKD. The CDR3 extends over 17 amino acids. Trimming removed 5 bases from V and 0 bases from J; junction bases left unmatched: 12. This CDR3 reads CAISISRGTDMNTEAFF. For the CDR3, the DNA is TGTGCCATCAGTATATCCCGGGGGACAGATATGAACACTGAAGCTTTCTTT.

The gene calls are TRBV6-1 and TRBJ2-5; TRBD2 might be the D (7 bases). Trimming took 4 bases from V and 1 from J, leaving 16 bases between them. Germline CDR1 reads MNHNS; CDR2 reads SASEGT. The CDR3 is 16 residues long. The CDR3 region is CASSAGGGGIQETQYF. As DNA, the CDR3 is TGTGCCAGCAGTGCGGGGGGAGGGGGGATCCAAGAGACCCAGTACTTC.

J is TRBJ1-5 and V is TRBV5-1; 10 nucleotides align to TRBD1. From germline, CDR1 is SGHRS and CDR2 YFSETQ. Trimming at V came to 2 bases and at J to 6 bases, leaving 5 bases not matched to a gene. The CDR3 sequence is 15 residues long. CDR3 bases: TGCGCCAGCAGCTTCGGGACAGGGGTCGGTCAGCCCCAGCATTTT. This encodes CASSFGTGVGQPQHF. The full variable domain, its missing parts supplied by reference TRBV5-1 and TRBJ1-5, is KAGVTQTPRYLIKTRGQQVTLSCSPISGHRSVSWYQQTPGQGLQFLFEYFSETQRNKGNFPGRFSGRQFSNSRSEMNVSTLELGDSALYLCASSFGTGVGQPQHFGDGTRLSIL.

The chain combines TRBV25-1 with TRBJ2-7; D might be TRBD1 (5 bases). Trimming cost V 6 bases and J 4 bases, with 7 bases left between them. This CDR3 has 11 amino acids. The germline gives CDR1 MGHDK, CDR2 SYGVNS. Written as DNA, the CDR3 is TGTGCCAGCAGGGACATTTACGAGCAGTACTTC. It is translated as CASRDIYEQYF.

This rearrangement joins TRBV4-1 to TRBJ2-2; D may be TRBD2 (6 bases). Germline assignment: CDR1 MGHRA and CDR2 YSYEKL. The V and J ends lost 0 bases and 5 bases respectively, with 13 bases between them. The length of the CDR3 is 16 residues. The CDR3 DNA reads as TGCGCCAGCAGCCAAGACGGAGGGGAAAGGACCGGGGAGCTGTTTTTT. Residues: CASSQDGGERTGELFF.

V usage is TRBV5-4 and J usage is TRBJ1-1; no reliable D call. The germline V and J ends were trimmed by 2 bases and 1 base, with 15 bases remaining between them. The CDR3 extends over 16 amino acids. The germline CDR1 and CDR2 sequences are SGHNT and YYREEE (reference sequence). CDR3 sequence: CASSLGPGVSNTEAFF. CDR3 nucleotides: TGTGCCAGCAGCTTAGGGCCCGGGGTTTCGAACACTGAAGCTTTCTTT.

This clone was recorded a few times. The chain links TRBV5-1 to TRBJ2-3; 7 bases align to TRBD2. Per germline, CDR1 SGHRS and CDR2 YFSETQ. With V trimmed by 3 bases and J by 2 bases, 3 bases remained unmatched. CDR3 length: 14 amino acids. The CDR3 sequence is CASSSGLLTDTQYF. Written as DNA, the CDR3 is TGCGCCAGCAGCTCGGGACTACTCACAGATACGCAGTATTTT.

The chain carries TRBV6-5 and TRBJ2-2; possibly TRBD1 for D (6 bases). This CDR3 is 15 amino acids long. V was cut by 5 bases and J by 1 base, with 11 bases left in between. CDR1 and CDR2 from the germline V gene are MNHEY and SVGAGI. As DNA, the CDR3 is TGTGCCAGCAGTACCGGACAGCAGAACACCGGGGAGCTGTTTTTT. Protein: CASSTGQQNTGELFF.

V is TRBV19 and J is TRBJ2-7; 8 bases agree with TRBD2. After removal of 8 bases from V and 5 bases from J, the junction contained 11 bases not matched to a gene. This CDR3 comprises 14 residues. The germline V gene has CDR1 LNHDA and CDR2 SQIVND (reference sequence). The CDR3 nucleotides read TGTGCCAGTGAGCCCGGGGCGGGGGGCGACGAGCAGTACTTC. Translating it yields CASEPGAGGDEQYF.

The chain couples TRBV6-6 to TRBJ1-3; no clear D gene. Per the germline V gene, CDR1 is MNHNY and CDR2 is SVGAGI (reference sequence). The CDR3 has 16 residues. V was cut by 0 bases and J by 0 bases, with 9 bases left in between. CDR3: CASSYSSVDSGNTIYF. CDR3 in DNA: TGTGCCAGCAGTTACTCGAGCGTCGACTCTGGAAACACCATATATTTT.

The CDR3 DNA reads as TGTGCCAGCAGCCCCTTTCCAGGGGGCGAGCAGTACTTC. Translated, it gives CASSPFPGGEQYF. The chain combines TRBV11-3 with TRBJ2-7; 7 bases match TRBD1. The V gene's germline CDR1 is SGHNT and CDR2 YENEEA. Trimming cost V 5 bases and J 6 bases; bases outside gene matches: 7. The CDR3 has 13 amino acids.

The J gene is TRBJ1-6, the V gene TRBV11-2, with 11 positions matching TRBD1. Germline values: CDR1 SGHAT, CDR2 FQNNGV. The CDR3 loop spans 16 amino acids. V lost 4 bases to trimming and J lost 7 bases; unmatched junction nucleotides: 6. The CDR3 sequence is CASSSGQGDGNSPLHF. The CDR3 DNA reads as TGTGCCAGCAGCTCGGGACAGGGGGACGGCAATTCACCCCTCCACTTT.

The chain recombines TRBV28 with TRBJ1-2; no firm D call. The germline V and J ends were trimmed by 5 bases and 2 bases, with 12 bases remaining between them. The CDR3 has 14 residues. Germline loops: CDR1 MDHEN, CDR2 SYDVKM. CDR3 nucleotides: TGTGCCAGCAGTAAGCCCGCCAGGAACTATGGCTACACCTTC. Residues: CASSKPARNYGYTF.

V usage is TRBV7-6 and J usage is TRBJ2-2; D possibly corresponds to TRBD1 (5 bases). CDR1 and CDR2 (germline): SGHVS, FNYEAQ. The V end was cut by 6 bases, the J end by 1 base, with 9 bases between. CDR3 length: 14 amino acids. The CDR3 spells CASRSTGNTGELFF. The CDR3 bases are TGTGCCAGCAGATCAACAGGGAACACCGGGGAGCTGTTTTTT.

CDR3 sequence reads: CASSDYGLADHEQYF. In DNA form, the CDR3 reads TGTGCCAGCAGTGATTACGGACTAGCGGACCACGAGCAGTACTTC. The chain employs TRBV2 and TRBJ2-7; 10 nucleotides line up with TRBD2. Germline V gene lookup returns CDR1 SNHLY and CDR2 FYNNEI. The CDR3 has 15 residues. With 3 bases clipped from V and 5 bases from J, the junction kept 7 bases outside the gene matches.

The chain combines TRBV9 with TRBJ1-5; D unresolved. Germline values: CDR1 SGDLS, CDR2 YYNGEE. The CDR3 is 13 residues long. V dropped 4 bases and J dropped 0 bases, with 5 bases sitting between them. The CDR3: CASSPHSNQPQHF. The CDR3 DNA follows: TGTGCCAGCAGCCCCCATAGCAATCAGCCCCAGCATTTT.